This TCR beta chain is from a study of shared clonotypes between healthy human individuals. Study details: Researchers assigned three CD4 naive, three CD4 memory, two CD8 naive and one CD8 memory plate to each donor.

On this clone: Its antigen is not known.

Produced via immunoSEQ multiplex PCR; TCRdb's table is partial and in-frame only. The repertoire includes approximately 2.5 million clones, more than 80% of them detected once, and over 0.12% sits in the top ten. Study-level points and caveats: Generation probabilities were higher for clonotypes shared across all four sorted-subset donors than for unshared ones.

CDR1 and CDR2 from the germline V gene are LNHDA and SQIVND (reference sequence). Deletions cut 11 bases from V and 5 bases from J, with 25 bases between. CDR3 length: 15 residues. The rearrangement joins TRBV19 to TRBJ2-7, with D possibly matching TRBD2 (5 bases). The clonotype originates from a man aged 18 to 29 in good health. What was sequenced was naive CD4+ T cells sorted from blood. The subset here: CD45RA+ positively selected. CDR3 loop: CALLGEETKRDEQYF. The CDR3 DNA reads as TGTGCCCTCCTAGGAGAGGAAACGAAGAGGGACGAGCAGTACTTC.